This TCR beta chain is from a study of T-cell memory formation after mild COVID-19. Using its own MiXCR run on the 5' RACE reads, TCRdb lists one record per CDR3 protein. The table lists 350,000 to 550,000 distinct CDR3 sequences, roughly 18% of them singletons. Germline V gives CDR1 SGHRS, CDR2 YFSETQ. Trimming took 1 base from V and 0 from J, leaving 7 bases between them. The CDR3 runs to 15 residues. The sequence was obtained from a man between 18 and 35 years old who had mild COVID-19 (a few samples of this study predate the infection). Cell type and time point are not known. The sample comprised PBMCs or a T cell subset sorted from them (not recorded which). This sequence joins TRBV5-1 and TRBJ2-2; D gene unclear. In DNA form, the CDR3 reads TGCGCCAGCAGCTTGTCCGGATCGAACACCGGGGAGCTGTTTTTT. Its translation is CASSLSGSNTGELFF.